These 15 T cell receptor beta chains share one sample of origin, sequenced in a study of T cells in localized non-small cell lung cancer (dated by TCRdb to about 2020). Library method: the immunoSEQ multiplex PCR assay. As stored in TCRdb, this immuneACCESS dataset retains in-frame rearrangements with V and J assigned. A fraction of the clones does not appear; measured against another copy, unresolved V genes explain less than half of the discrepancy, and the remainder lacks a known reason. The sample includes some 6,700 clones, with around 40% observed a single time. More than 6.5% of the sample is in the top ten clones. This specimen was lung tumor tissue, taken before any cancer treatment. The receptor source for this set is a man aged 35 to 70 with stage III lung adenocarcinoma.

The gene calls are TRBV6-8 and TRBJ2-3; TRBD1 matches at 9 bases. CDR3 length: 15 residues. V gave up 3 bases and J gave up 3 bases; unmatched junction bases: 4. CDR1 MNHGY and CDR2 SAAAGT come from the germline V gene. The CDR3 reads CASSYRQGETDTQYF. CDR3 coding DNA: TGTGCCAGCAGTTATAGACAGGGGGAGACAGATACGCAGTATTTT.

The chain joins TRBV15 to TRBJ2-5, with 9 bases fitting TRBD1. The CDR3 covers 15 residues. The germline gives CDR1 LNHNV, CDR2 YYDKDF (reference sequence). The V segment lost 5 bases and the J segment 5 bases; nucleotides outside the gene matches: 9. The DNA of the CDR3 is TGTGCCACCAGCGCGCGGACAGGGGTTACGGAGACCCAGTACTTC. Protein: CATSARTGVTETQYF.

This chain links TRBV7-7 with TRBJ2-3, with D possibly being TRBD2 (5 bases). Trimming took 3 bases from V and 3 from J, leaving 10 bases between them. The CDR3 is 14 amino acids. Germline CDR1 SSHAT, CDR2 FNYEAQ (reference sequence). Here the CDR3 DNA reads TGTGCCAGCAGCTTTCGGGGTTCGACAGATACGCAGTATTTT. This encodes CASSFRGSTDTQYF.

The chain uses TRBV11-3 and TRBJ1-5; 7 bases agree with TRBD1. Germline V gene lookup returns CDR1 SGHNT and CDR2 YENEEA. The CDR3 has 16 residues. V was clipped by 3 bases and J by 0 bases; unmatched bases: 5. In DNA form, the CDR3 reads TGTGCCAGCAGCTTGACAGGGACCCTTAGCAATCAGCCCCAGCATTTT. Its protein is CASSLTGTLSNQPQHF.

The chain uses TRBV28 and TRBJ1-3; D ambiguous. The CDR3 extends over 14 amino acids. CDR1 MDHEN and CDR2 SYDVKM come from the germline V gene. V lost 1 base and J 0 bases, leaving 4 bases between the germline ends. The CDR3 nucleotides read TGTGCCAGCAGTTTATATTACTCTGGAAACACCATATATTTT. It yields the protein CASSLYYSGNTIYF. The whole variable domain, filled in from reference TRBV28 and TRBJ1-3, reads DVKVTQSSRYLVKRTGEKVFLECVQDMDHENMFWYRQDPGLGLRLIYFSYDVKMKEKGDIPEGYSVSREKKERFSLILESASTNQTSMYLCASSLYYSGNTIYFGEGSWLTVV.

This clone showed up just a few times. The chain has TRBV14 and TRBJ1-4, with 12 bases identical to TRBD1. V lost 4 bases to trimming and J lost 4 bases; unmatched junction nucleotides: 4. Germline assignment: CDR1 SGHDN and CDR2 FVKESK. The CDR3 runs 16 residues. As DNA, the CDR3 is TGTGCCAGCAGCCGTGGGACAGGGGGCCTTAATGAAAAACTGTTTTTT. It codes for CASSRGTGGLNEKLFF.

This chain links TRBV6-8 with TRBJ2-3, with D maybe TRBD1 (6 bases). The CDR3 length is 15 residues. V was shortened by 2 bases and J by 2 bases, with 11 bases between the two germline ends. Germline V gene lookup returns CDR1 MNHGY and CDR2 SAAAGT. The CDR3 reads CASSYVWTATDTQYF. The CDR3 region has the DNA TGTGCCAGCAGTTACGTTTGGACAGCCACAGATACGCAGTATTTT.

This clone was observed a handful of times. CDR3 bases: TGTGCCAGCAGCCCTTCCCAGGTCCGCGATCAGCCCCAGCATTTT. Residues: CASSPSQVRDQPQHF. The rearrangement links TRBV7-6 to TRBJ1-5; D gene unclear. V lost 5 bases, J lost 5 bases, and 16 bases lay in between. CDR1 and CDR2 (germline): SGHVS, FNYEAQ. The CDR3 runs to 15 residues.

This clone appeared a few times. This rearrangement joins TRBV25-1 to TRBJ1-1, with D unresolved. The V end was cut by 0 bases, the J end by 6 bases, with 8 bases between. This CDR3 is built from 13 residues. CDR1 and CDR2 (germline): MGHDK, SYGVNS. CDR3 DNA: TGTGCCAGCAGTGAATACGTGGGAGCTGAAGCTTTCTTT. It yields the protein CASSEYVGAEAFF.

V is TRBV18 and J is TRBJ2-5; D uncertain. V was shortened by 3 bases and J by 4 bases, with 6 bases between the two germline ends. The CDR3 runs 12 residues. Germline CDR1 is KGHSH and CDR2 is LQKENI. The CDR3 loop reads CASSPITETQYF. In DNA form, the CDR3 reads TGTGCCAGCTCACCCATCACAGAGACCCAGTACTTC.

This clone was detected once. The junction shows a germline mismatch at one end, possibly a read error. V gene TRBV19 combines with J gene TRBJ2-2; 9 bases align to TRBD1. From germline, CDR1 is LNHDA and CDR2 SQIVND (reference sequence). This CDR3 has 15 amino acids. The CDR3 region is CAGSPGQGNTGELFF. For the CDR3, the DNA is TGTGCCGGTTCCCCCGGACAGGGGAACACCGGGGAACTGTTTTTT.

Here the CDR3 DNA reads TGTGCCAGCTCACCCGGCCCCAGGACAGGGAAAAAGGCCTACGAGCAGTACTTC. This translates into CASSPGPRTGKKAYEQYF. V gene TRBV18 combines with J gene TRBJ2-7, with 8 bases fitting TRBD1. The CDR3 spans 18 residues. From germline, CDR1 is KGHSH and CDR2 LQKENI. V lost 3 bases, J lost 2 bases, and 15 bases stayed unmatched.

The gene calls are TRBV28 and TRBJ2-5, with TRBD1 identical over 12 bases. Germline trimming cut 7 bases from V and 5 bases from J; bases unmatched to any gene: 5. Germline V gene sequence: CDR1 MDHEN, CDR2 SYDVKM. The CDR3 extends over 14 amino acids. For the CDR3, the DNA is TGTGCCAGCACCCGGGACAGGGGGCAGGAGACCCAGTACTTC. Its protein is CASTRDRGQETQYF.

The rearrangement links TRBV14 to TRBJ2-3, with D uncertain. The CDR3 covers 16 residues. CDR1 and CDR2 from the germline V gene are SGHDN and FVKESK. Trimming removed 0 bases at V and 2 bases at J, with 12 bases between. In DNA form, the CDR3 reads TGTGCCAGCAGCCAAGATTGGGGTCTTCTCACAGATACGCAGTATTTT. Its translation: CASSQDWGLLTDTQYF.

This clone was seen a single time. This chain joins TRBV19 and TRBJ2-6; D not resolved. The germline gives CDR1 LNHDA, CDR2 SQIVND (reference sequence). Trimming shortened V by 9 bases and J by 0 bases, and 12 bases separated the two germline ends. The CDR3 totals 15 residues. DNA for the CDR3: TGTGCCAGCACCCGGCTGAGCTCTGGGGCCAACGTCCTGACTTTC. It translates to CASTRLSSGANVLTF.